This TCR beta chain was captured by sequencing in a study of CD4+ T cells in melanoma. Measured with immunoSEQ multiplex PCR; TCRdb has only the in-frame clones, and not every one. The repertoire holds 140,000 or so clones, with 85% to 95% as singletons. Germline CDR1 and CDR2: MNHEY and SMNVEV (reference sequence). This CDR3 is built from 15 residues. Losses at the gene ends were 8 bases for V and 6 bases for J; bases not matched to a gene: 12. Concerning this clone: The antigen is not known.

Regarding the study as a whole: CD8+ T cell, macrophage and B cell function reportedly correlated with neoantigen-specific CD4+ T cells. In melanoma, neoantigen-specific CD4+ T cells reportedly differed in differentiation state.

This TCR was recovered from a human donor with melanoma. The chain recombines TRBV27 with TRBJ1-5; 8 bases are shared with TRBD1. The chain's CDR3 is CASVEGQGEGQPQHF. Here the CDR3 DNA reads TGTGCCAGCGTAGAAGGACAGGGTGAGGGTCAGCCCCAGCATTTT.